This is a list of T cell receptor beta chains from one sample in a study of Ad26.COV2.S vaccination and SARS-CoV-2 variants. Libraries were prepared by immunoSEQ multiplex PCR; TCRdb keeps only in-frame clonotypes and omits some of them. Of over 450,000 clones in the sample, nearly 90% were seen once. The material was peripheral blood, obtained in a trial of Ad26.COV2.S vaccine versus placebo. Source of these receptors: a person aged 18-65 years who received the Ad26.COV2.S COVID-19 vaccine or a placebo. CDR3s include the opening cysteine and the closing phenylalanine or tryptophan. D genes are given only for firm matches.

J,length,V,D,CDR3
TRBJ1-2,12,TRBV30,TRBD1,CAWTQGVGGYTF
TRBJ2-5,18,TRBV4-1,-,CASSQAFGGNRLQETQYF
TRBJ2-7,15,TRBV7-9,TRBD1,CASSLNRDSTYEQYF
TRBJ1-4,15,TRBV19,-,CASMKGDATNEKLFF
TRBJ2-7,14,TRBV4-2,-,CASSQGFELYEQYF
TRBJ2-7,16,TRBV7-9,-,CASSLATGRILYEQYF
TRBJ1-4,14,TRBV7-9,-,CASTSRGTGEKLFF
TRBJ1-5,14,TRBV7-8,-,CASSGPWGNQPQHF
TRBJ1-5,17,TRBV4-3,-,CASSQDAGGASNQPQHF
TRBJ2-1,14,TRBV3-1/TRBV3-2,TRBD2,CASRGTSGSDEQFF
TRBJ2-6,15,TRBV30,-,CAWSSLSSGANVLTF